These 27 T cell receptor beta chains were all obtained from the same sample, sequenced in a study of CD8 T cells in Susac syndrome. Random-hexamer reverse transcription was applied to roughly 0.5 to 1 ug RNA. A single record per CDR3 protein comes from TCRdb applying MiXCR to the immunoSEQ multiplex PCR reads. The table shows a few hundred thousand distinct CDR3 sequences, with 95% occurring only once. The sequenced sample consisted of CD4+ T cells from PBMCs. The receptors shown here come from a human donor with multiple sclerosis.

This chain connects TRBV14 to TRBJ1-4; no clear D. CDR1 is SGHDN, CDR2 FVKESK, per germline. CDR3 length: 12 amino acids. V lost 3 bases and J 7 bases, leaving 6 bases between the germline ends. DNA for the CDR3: TGTGCCAGCAGCCATTCGTTTGAAAAACTGTTTTTT. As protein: CASSHSFEKLFF.

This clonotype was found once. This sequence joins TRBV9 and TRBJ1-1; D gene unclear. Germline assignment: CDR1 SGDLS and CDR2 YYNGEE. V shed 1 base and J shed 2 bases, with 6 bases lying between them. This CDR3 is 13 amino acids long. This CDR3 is CASSVNLNTEAFF. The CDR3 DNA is TGTGCCAGCAGCGTAAACTTAAACACTGAAGCTTTCTTT.

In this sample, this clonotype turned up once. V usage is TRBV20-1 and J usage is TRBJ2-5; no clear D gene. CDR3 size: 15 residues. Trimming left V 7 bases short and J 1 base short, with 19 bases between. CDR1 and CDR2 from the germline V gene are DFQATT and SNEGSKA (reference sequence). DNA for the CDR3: TGCAGTGGCGAGGCTAGGTTGGGTCTCCAAGAGACCCAGTACTTC. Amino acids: CSGEARLGLQETQYF.

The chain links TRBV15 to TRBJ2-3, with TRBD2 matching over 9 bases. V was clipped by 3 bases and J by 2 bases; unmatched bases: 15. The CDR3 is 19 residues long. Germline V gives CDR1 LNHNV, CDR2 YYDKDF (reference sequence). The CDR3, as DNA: TGTGCCACCAGCAGCCCTTCCCGCGGGGGGGCCGTATCCACAGATACGCAGTATTTT. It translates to CATSSPSRGGAVSTDTQYF.

The chain's CDR3 is CASSQPRARYNEQFF. CDR3 sequence (DNA): TGCGCCAGCAGCCAACCCCGAGCGCGCTACAATGAGCAGTTCTTC. This chain uses TRBV4-1 with TRBJ2-1; no clear D gene. Germline-derived CDR1 and CDR2 are MGHRA and YSYEKL. The CDR3 spans 15 residues. The ends were cut back, 2 bases at V and 3 bases at J, with 11 bases in the middle.

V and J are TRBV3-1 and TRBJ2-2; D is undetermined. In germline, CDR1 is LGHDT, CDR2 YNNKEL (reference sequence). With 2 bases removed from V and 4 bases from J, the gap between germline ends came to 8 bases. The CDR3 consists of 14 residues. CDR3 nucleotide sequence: TGTGCCAGCAGCCAATATTGGGGCACCGGGGAGCTGTTTTTT. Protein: CASSQYWGTGELFF.

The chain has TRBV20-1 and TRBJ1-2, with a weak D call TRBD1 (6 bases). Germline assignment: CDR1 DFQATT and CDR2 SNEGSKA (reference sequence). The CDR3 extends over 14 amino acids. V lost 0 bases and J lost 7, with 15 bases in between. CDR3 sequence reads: CSARDLRTVSGYTF. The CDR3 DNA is TGCAGTGCTAGAGATCTCAGGACAGTGTCTGGCTACACCTTC.

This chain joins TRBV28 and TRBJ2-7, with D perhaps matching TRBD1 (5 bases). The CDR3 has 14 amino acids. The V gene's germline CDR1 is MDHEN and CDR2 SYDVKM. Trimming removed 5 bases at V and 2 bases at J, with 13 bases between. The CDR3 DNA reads TGTGCCAGCAGTCCGACGACAGTGACCTACGAGCAGTACTTC. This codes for CASSPTTVTYEQYF.

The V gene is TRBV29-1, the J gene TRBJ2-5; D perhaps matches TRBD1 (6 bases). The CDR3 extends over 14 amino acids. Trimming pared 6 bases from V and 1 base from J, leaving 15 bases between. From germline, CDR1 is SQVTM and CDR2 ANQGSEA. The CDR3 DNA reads TGCAGCGTGGCAGCAACAGGGACCCAAGAGACCCAGTACTTC. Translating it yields CSVAATGTQETQYF.

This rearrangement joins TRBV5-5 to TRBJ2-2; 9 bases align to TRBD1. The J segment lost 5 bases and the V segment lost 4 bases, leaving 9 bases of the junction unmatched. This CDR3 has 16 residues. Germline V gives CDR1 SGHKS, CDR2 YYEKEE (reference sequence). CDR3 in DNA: TGTGCCAGCAGCGGCACAGGGGGCGCGGGAACCGGGGAGCTGTTTTTT. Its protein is CASSGTGGAGTGELFF.

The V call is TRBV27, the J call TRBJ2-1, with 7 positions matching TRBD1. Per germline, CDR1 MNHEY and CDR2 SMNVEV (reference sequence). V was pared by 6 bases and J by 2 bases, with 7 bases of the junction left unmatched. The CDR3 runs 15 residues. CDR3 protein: CASSLRQGTYNEQFF. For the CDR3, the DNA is TGTGCCAGCAGCCTTAGACAGGGCACCTACAATGAGCAGTTCTTC.

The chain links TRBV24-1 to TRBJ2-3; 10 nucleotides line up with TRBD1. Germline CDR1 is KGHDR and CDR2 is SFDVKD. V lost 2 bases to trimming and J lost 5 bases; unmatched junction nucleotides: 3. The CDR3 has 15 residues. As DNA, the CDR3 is TGTGCCACCAGTGATTGGACAGGGGGGGAAGATACGCAGTATTTT. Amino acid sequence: CATSDWTGGEDTQYF.

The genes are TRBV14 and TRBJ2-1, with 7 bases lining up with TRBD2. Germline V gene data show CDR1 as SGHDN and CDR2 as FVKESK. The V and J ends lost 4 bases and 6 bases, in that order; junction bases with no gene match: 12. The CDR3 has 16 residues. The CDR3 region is CASSRRVAGLGNEQFF. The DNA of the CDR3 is TGTGCCAGCAGCCGGAGAGTAGCGGGCCTCGGCAATGAGCAGTTCTTC. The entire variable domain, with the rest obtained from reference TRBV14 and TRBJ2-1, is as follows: EAGVTQFPSHSVIEKGQTVTLRCDPISGHDNLYWYRRVMGKEIKFLLHFVKESKQDESGMPNNRFLAERTGGTYSTLKVQPAELEDSGVYFCASSRRVAGLGNEQFFGPGTRLTVL.

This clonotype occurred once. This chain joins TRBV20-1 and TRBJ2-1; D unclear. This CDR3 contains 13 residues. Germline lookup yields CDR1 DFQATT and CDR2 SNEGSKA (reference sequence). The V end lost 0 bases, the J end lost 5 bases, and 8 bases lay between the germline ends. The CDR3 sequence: CSARDDRNNEQFF. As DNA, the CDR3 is TGCAGTGCTAGAGATGATAGGAACAATGAGCAGTTCTTC.

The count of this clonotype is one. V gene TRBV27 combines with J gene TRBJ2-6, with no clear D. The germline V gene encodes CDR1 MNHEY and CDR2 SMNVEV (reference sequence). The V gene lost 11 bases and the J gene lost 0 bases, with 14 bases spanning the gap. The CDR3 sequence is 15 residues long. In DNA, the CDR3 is TGTGCCTCCCGGGCAGATACCTCTGGGGCCAACGTCCTGACTTTC. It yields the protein CASRADTSGANVLTF.

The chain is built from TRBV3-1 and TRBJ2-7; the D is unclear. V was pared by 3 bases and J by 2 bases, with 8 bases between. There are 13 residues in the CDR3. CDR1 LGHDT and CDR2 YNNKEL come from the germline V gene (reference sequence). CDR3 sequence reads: CASSHRSTYEQYF. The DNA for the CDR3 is TGTGCCAGCAGCCACAGGTCGACCTACGAGCAGTACTTC.

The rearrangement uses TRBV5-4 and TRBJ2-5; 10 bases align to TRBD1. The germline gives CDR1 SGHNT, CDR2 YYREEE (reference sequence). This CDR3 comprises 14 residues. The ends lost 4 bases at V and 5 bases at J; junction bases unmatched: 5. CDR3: CASSPTGGIETQYF. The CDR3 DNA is TGTGCCAGCAGCCCGACAGGGGGCATCGAGACCCAGTACTTC.

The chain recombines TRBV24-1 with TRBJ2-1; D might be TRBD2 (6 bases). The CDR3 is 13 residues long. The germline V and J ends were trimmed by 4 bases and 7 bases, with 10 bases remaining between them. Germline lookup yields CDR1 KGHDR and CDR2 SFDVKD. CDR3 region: CATSEAGGNEQFF. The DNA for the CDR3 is TGTGCCACCAGTGAGGCTGGAGGGAATGAGCAGTTCTTC.

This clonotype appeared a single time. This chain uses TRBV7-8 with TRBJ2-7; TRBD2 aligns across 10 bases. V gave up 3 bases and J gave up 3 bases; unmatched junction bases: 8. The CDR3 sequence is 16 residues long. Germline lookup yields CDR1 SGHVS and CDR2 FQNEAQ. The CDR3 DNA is TGTGCCAGCAGCTTCGACAGCGGGGGGGCGTTCTACGAGCAGTACTTC. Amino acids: CASSFDSGGAFYEQYF.

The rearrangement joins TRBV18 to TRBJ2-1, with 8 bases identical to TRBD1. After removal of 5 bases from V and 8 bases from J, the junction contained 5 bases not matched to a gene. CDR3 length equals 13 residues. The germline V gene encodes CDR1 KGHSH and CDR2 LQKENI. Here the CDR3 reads CASSTTGVDEQFF. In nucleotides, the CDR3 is TGTGCCAGCTCAACGACAGGGGTCGATGAGCAGTTCTTC.

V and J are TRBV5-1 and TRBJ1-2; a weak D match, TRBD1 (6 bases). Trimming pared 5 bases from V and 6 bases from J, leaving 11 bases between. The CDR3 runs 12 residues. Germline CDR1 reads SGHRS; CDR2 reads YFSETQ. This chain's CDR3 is CASRTGLDGYTF. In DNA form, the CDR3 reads TGCGCCAGCAGAACAGGGTTGGATGGCTACACCTTC.

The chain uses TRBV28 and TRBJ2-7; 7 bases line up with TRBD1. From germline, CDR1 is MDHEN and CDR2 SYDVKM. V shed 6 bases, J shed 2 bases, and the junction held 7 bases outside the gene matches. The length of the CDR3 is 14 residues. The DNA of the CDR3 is TGTGCCAGCAGCAAGACAGGGCCCCCCTACGAGCAGTACTTC. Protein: CASSKTGPPYEQYF.

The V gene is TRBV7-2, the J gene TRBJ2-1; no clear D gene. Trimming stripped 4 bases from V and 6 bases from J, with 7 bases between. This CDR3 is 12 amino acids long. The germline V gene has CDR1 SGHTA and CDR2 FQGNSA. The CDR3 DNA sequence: TGTGCCAGCAGCTGGACCCTCAATGAGCAGTTCTTC. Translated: CASSWTLNEQFF.

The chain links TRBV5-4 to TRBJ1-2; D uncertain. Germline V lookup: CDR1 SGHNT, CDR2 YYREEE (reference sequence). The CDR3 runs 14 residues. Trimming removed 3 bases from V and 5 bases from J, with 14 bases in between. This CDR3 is CASSSASYSYGYTF. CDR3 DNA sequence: TGTGCCAGCAGCTCGGCCTCTTACTCTTATGGCTACACCTTC.

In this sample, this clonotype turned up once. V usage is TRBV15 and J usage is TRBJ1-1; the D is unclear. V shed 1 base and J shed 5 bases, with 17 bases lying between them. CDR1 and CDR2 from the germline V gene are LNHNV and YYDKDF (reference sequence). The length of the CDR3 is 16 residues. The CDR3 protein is CATSRAYKPEETEAFF. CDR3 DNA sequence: TGTGCCACCAGCAGAGCCTACAAGCCGGAAGAGACTGAAGCTTTCTTT.

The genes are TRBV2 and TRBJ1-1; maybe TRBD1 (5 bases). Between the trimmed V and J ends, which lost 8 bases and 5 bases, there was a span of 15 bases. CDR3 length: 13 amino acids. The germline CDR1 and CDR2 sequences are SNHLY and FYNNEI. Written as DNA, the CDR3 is TGTGCCAGCGGGGGGACCTACGCGACTGAAGCTTTCTTT. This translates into CASGGTYATEAFF.

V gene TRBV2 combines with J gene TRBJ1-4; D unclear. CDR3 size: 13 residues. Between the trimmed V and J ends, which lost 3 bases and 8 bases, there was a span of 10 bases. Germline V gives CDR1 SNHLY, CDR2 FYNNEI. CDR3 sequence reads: CASSERGEEKLFF. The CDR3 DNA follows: TGTGCCAGCAGTGAGAGAGGAGAGGAAAAACTGTTTTTT.